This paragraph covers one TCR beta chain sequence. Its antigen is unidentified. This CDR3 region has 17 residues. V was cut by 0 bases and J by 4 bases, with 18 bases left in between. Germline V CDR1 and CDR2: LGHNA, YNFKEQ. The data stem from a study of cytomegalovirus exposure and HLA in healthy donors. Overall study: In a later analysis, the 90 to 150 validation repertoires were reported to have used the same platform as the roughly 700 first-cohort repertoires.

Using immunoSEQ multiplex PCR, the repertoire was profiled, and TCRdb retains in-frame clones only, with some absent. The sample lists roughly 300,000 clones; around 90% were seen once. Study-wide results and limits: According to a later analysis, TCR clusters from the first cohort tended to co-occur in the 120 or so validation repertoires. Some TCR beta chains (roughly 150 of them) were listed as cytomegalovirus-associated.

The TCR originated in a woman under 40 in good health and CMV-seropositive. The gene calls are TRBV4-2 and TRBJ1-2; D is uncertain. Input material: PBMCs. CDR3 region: CASSQDLGQDGAYGYTF. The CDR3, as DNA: TGTGCCAGCAGCCAAGATTTAGGGCAGGACGGAGCCTATGGCTACACCTTC.